This TCR beta chain emerged from a study of Ad26.COV2.S vaccination and SARS-CoV-2 variants. The treatment is: roughly 18 received Ad26.COV2.S at low or high dose, single or two shots; roughly 5 received placebo; per-sample allocation not given. Sampling was performed 63 days after the first vaccine or placebo injection. Concerning this clone itself: Its antigen is currently unknown.

Broader study findings: People given the vaccine had a wider spike-specific TCR breadth than placebo recipients did.

Libraries were prepared by immunoSEQ multiplex PCR; TCRdb keeps only in-frame clonotypes and omits some of them. The sample carries about 680,000 clones, more than 70% recorded once. V was cut by 0 bases and J by 0 bases, with 9 bases left in between. The CDR3 consists of 16 residues. Germline CDR1 LNHNV, CDR2 YYDKDF (reference sequence). This chain links TRBV15 with TRBJ2-1; D remains unclear. This TCR was sampled from a person between 18 and 60 years old who received the Ad26.COV2.S COVID-19 vaccine or a placebo. The sequencing used peripheral blood, collected in a trial of Ad26.COV2.S vaccine versus placebo. CDR3 nucleotides: TGTGCCACCAGCAGAGATCAGCCTAGCTCCTACAATGAGCAGTTCTTC. This codes for CATSRDQPSSYNEQFF. Full variable domain (rest looked up from reference TRBV15 and TRBJ2-1): DAMVIQNPRYQVTQFGKPVTLSCSQTLNHNVMYWYQQKSSQAPKLLFHYYDKDFNNEADTPDNFQSRRPNTSFCFLDIRSPGLGDTAMYLCATSRDQPSSYNEQFFGPGTRLTVL.